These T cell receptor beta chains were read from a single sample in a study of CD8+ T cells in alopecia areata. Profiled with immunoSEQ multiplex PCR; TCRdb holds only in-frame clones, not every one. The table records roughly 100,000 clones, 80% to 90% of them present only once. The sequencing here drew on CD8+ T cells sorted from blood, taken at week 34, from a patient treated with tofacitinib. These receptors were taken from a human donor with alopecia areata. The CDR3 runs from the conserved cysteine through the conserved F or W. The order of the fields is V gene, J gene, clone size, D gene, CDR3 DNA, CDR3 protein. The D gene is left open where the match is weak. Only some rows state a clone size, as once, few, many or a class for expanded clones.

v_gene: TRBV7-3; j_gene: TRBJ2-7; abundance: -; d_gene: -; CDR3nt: TGTGCCAGCAGCTTGGGGGGTGGATCGGGATACGAGCAGTACTTC; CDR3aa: CASSLGGGSGYEQYF
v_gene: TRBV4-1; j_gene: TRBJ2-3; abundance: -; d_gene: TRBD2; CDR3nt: TGCGCCAGCAGCCATCCAACTGAGAGTCTAGCGGGAAACACAGATACGCAGTATTTT; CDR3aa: CASSHPTESLAGNTDTQYF
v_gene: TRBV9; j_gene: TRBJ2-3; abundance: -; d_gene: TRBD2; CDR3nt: TGTGCCAGCAGCCCGGGACTAGCGGGCACAGATACGCAGTATTTT; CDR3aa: CASSPGLAGTDTQYF
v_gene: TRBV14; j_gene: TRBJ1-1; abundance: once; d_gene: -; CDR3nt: TGTGCCAGCAGCCAAGATTATGTCAGGGAAGGGGCCACTGAAGCTTTCTTT; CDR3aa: CASSQDYVREGATEAFF
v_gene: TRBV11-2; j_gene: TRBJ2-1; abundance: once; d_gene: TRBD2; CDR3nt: TGTGCCAGCAGCTCCTCCGGGACTAGCAGGAATGAGCAGTTCTTC; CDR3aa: CASSSSGTSRNEQFF
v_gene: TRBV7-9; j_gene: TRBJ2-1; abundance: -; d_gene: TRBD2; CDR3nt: TGTGCCAGCAGCTCACCCCCAATAGCGGGAGTCTTGAATGAGCAGTTCTTC; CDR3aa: CASSSPPIAGVLNEQFF
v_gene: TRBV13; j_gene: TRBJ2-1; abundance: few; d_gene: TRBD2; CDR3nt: TGTGCCACCGGGACTAGCGGGAGTAGTGAGCAGTTCTTC; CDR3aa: CATGTSGSSEQFF
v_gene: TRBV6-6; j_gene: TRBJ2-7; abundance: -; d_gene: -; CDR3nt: TGTGCCAGCAGTTACTCGACCCCGGGACCCTACTACGAGCAGTACTTC; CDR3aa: CASSYSTPGPYYEQYF
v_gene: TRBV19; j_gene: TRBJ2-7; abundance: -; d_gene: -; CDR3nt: TGTGCCAGTAGTCCCCAGTGGGGGACACCCTACGAGCAGTACTTC; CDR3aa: CASSPQWGTPYEQYF
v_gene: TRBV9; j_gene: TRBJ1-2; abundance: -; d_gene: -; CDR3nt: TGTGCCAGCAGCGCCCAGGGTAATTATGGCTACACCTTC; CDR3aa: CASSAQGNYGYTF
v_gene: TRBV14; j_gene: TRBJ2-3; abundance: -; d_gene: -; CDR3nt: TGTGCCAGCAGCCAAGTAAGGACATGGACGAAGAGAGAGAGCACAGATACGCAGTATTTT; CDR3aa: CASSQVRTWTKRESTDTQYF
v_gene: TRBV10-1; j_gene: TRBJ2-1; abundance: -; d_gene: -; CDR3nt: TGCGCCAGCAACACACGGGACGACCAAAGGTCCAATGAGCAGTTCTTC; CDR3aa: CASNTRDDQRSNEQFF
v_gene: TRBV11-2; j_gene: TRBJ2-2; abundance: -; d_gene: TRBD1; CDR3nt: TGTGCCAGCAGCTTAGTTGGGACAGCCGCGAACACCGGGGAGCTGTTTTTT; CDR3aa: CASSLVGTAANTGELFF
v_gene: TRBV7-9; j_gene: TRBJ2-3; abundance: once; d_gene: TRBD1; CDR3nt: TGTGCCAGCAGCCCCGGGACAGGGGTAGTGAGCACAGATACGCAGTATTTT; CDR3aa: CASSPGTGVVSTDTQYF
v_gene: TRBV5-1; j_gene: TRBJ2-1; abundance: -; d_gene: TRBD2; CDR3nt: TGCGCCAGCAGCTTGGCACTAGCGGGAAGCAATGAGCAGTTCTTC; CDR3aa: CASSLALAGSNEQFF
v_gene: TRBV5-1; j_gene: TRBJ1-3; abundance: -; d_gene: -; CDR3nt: TGCGCCAGCACGCGACAAAAATGCAACACCATATATTTT; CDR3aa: CASTRQKCNTIYF
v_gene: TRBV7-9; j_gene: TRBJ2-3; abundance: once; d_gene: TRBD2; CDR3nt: TGTGCCAGCAGCTTCTCACGGGGGGTCACAGATACGCAGTATTTT; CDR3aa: CASSFSRGVTDTQYF
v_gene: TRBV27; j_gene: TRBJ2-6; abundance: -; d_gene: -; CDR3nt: TGTGCCAGCAGTTTAATGGTTCCAGGGGCCAACGTCCTGACTTTC; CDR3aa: CASSLMVPGANVLTF
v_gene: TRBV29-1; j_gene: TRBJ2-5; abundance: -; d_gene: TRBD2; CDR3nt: TGCAGCTTAAGAGACCTAGCGGGGAATCAAGAGACCCAGTACTTC; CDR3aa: CSLRDLAGNQETQYF
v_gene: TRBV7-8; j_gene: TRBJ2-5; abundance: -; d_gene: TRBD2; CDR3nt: TGTGCCAGCAGCTTATACCCCTGGACTAGCGGGATTCAAGAGACCCAGTACTTC; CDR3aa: CASSLYPWTSGIQETQYF
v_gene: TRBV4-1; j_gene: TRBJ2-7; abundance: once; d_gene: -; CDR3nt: TGCGCCAGCAGCCCCGGTTCGGGCTACGAGCAGTACTTC; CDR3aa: CASSPGSGYEQYF
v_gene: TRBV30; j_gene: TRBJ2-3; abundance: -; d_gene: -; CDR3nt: TGTGCCTGGAGCCTGAGCGGGTTACAAGATACGCAGTATTTT; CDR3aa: CAWSLSGLQDTQYF
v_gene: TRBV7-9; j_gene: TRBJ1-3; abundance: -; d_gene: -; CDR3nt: TGTGCCAGCATCTTCTCAGGGATTTCCGGAAACACCATATATTTT; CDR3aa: CASIFSGISGNTIYF
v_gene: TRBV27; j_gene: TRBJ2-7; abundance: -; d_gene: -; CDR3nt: TGTGCCAGCAGGCTTGGACCATATTTGACGTACGAGCAGTACTTC; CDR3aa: CASRLGPYLTYEQYF
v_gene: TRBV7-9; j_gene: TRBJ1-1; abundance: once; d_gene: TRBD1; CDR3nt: TGTGCCAGCAGCTCCCACTTACCGGGACAGGGGATGAACACTGAAGCTTTCTTT; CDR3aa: CASSSHLPGQGMNTEAFF
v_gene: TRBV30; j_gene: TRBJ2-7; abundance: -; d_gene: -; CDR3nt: TGTGCCTGGGGTAGGGGCGGCGAGCAGTACTTC; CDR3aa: CAWGRGGEQYF
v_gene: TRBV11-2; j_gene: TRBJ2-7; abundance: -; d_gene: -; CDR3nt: TGTGCCAGCAGCCTGGGTACGGACGAGCAGTACTTC; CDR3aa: CASSLGTDEQYF
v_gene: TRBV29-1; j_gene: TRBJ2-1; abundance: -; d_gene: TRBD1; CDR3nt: TGCAGCGTGTACGATCCCGCAGGACAGGTCTCCTACAATGAGCAGTTCTTC; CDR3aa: CSVYDPAGQVSYNEQFF